This note documents a single T cell receptor beta chain sequence. The sample is drawn from a study of blood T cell repertoires in COVID-19. Study information: Nucleic acid was either cDNA or gDNA, and it came from T cells, B-cell-depleted T cells, or PBMCs.

Seattle enrolled patients during active infection and tracked them longitudinally. Under the authors' procedure: Amplification of reference gene primers provided the estimated nucleated cell counts. Only in-frame clones appear in the TCRdb table, and some are missing; sequencing was by immunoSEQ multiplex PCR. V and J calls and clone size are copied from that table; D and trimming were computed from the DNA. The sample yields 300,000 to 400,000 clones, almost 90% seen once. This CDR3 is 14 amino acids long. V was cut by 6 bases and J by 6 bases, with 15 bases left in between. Per the germline V gene, CDR1 is SGHVS and CDR2 is FQNEAQ.

This rearrangement joins TRBV7-8 to TRBJ2-1; a weak D match, TRBD2 (6 bases). The receptor was derived from a woman in her sixties or seventies with COVID-19, enrolled during active disease. The sample was peripheral blood. The CDR3 sequence: CASRPRGGSNEQFF. The CDR3 DNA reads TGTGCCAGCAGACCCCGGGGAGGAAGCAATGAGCAGTTCTTC.